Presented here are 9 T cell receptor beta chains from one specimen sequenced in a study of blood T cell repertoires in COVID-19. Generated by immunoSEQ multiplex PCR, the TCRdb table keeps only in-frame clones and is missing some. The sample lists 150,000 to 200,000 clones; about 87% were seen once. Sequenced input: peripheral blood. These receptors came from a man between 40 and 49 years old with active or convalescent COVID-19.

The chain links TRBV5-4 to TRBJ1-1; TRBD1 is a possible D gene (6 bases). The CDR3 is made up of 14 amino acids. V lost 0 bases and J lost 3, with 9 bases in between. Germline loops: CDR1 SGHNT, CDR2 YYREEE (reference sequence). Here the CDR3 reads CASSLGQGYTEAFF. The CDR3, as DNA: TGTGCCAGCAGCTTGGGTCAGGGGTACACTGAAGCTTTCTTT.

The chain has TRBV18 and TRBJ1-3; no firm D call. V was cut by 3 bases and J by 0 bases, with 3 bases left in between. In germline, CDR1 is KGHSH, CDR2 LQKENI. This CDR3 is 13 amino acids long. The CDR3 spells CASSPNSGNTIYF. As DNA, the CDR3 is TGTGCCAGCTCACCTAACTCTGGAAACACCATATATTTT.

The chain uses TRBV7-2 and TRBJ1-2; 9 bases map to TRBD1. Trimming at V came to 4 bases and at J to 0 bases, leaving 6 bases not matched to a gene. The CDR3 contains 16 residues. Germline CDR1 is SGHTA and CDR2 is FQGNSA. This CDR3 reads CASSSGGTGTNYGYTF. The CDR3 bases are TGTGCCAGCAGCTCAGGGGGGACAGGGACTAACTATGGCTACACCTTC.

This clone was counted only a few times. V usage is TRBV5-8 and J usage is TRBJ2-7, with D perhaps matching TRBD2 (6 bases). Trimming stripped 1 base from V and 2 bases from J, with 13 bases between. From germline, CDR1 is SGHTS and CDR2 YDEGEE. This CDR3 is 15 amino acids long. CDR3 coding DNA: TGTGCCAGCAGCTTGCTGGGACTCACTACCTACGAGCAGTACTTC. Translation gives CASSLLGLTTYEQYF.

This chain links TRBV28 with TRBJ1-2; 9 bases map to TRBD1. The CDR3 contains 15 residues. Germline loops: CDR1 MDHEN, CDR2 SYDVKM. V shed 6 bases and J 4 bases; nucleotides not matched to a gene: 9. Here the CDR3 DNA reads TGTGCCAGCAGCTCCGGACAGGGGCCTTCCTATGGCTACACCTTC. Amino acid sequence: CASSSGQGPSYGYTF.

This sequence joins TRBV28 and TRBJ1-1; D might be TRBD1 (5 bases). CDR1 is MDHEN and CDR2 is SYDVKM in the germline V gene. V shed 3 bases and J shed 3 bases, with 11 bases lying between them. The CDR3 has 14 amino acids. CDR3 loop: CASSFRVSDTEAFF. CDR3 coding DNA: TGTGCCAGCAGTTTCAGGGTATCTGACACTGAAGCTTTCTTT. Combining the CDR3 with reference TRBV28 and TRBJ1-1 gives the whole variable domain DVKVTQSSRYLVKRTGEKVFLECVQDMDHENMFWYRQDPGLGLRLIYFSYDVKMKEKGDIPEGYSVSREKKERFSLILESASTNQTSMYLCASSFRVSDTEAFFGQGTRLTVV.

The DNA of the CDR3 is TGCGCCAGCAGTGACGCGCGGAGGCCCTACAATGAGCAGTTCTTC. It encodes CASSDARRPYNEQFF. The V gene is TRBV10-2, the J gene TRBJ2-1, with D tentatively TRBD2 (5 bases). The V and J ends lost 3 bases and 2 bases respectively, with 11 bases between them. The germline V gene encodes CDR1 WSHSY and CDR2 SAAADI. CDR3 length: 15 amino acids.

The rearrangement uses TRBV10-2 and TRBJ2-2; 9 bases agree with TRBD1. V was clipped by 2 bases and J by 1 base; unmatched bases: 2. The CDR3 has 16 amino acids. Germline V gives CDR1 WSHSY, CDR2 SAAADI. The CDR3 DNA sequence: TGCGCCAGCAGTGAGCCGACAGGGGGGAACACCGGGGAGCTGTTTTTT. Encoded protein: CASSEPTGGNTGELFF.

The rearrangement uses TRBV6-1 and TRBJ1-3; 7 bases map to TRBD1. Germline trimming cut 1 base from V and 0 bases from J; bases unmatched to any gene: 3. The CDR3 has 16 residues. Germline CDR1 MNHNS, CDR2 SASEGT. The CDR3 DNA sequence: TGTGCCAGCAGTGAAGTACGGGACAGCTCTGGAAACACCATATATTTT. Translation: CASSEVRDSSGNTIYF.